This TCR beta chain was obtained from a study of low-dose radiotherapy and immunotherapy resistance in tumors. Time point given: after trial treatment. Sample treatment: LDRT plus nivolumab, ipilimumab, low-dose cyclophosphamide and aspirin (RACIN trial). Nivolumab, ipilimumab, aspirin, low-dose cyclophosphamide and low-dose radiotherapy were given to donors. First-strand cDNA relied on TRAV- and TRBV-specific primers spanning alpha and beta chains. With a V-primer adapter and a constant-region primer, TCRs were amplified for approximately 19 PCR cycles. TCRdb itself ran the reads through MiXCR, one entry per CDR3 protein. The table records nearly 60,000 distinct CDR3 sequences, 20% to 25% of them present only once. The ends lost 3 bases at V and 1 base at J; junction bases unmatched: 15. The CDR3 spans 19 residues.

The rearrangement uses TRBV12-3 or TRBV12-4 and TRBJ2-3; 8 nucleotides align to TRBD1. This TCR derives from a male donor with prostate cancer. The sample was PBMCs, taken after low-dose radiotherapy plus immunotherapy. The CDR3, as DNA: TGTGCCAGCAGTTTCGAGGGGTGGGGGGACAGGCCTCGCACAGATACGCAGTATTTT. Protein sequence: CASSFEGWGDRPRTDTQYF.